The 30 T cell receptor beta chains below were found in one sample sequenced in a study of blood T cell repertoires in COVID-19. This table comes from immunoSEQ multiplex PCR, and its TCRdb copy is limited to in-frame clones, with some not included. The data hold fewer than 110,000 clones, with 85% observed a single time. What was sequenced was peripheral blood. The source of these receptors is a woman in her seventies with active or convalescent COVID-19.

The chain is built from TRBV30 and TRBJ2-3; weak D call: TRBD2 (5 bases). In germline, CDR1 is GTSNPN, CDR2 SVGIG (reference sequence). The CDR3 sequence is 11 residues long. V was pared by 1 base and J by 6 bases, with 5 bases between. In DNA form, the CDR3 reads TGTGCCTGGAGTGGAGGGGATACGCAGTATTTT. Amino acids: CAWSGGDTQYF.

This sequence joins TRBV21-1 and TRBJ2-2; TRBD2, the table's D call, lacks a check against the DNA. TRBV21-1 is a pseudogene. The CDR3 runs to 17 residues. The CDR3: CASSKTPSGGRTGELFF. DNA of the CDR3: TGTGCCAGCAGCAAAACCCCCAGCGGGGGACGAACCGGGGAGCTGTTTTTT.

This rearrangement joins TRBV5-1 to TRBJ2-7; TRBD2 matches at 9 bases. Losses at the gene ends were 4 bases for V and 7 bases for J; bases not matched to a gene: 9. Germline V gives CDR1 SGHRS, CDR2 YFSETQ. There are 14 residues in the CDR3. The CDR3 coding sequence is TGCGCCAGCAGCCCCCGACTAGCGGTCGGGGAGCAGTACTTC. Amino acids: CASSPRLAVGEQYF.

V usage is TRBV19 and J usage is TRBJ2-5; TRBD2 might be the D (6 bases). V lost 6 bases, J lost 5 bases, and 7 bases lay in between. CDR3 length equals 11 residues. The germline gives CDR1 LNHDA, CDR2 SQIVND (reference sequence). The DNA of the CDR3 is TGTGCCAGTAGAAGCGGGGAGACCCAGTACTTC. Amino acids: CASRSGETQYF.

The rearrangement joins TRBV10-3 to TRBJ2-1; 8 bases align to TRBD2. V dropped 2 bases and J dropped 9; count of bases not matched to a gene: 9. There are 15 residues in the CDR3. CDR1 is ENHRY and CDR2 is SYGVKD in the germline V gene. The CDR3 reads CAISENAGTSAEQFF. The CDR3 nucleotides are TGTGCCATCAGTGAGAACGCCGGGACTAGTGCTGAGCAGTTCTTC.

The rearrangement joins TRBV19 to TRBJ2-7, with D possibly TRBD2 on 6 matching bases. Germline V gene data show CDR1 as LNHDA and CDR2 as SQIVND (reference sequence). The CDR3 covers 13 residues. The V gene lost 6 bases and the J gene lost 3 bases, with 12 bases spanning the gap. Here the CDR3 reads CASRRRAGYEQYF. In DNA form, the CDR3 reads TGTGCCAGTAGGCGTCGAGCGGGCTACGAGCAGTACTTC. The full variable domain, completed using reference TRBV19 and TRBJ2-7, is DGGITQSPKYLFRKEGQNVTLSCEQNLNHDAMYWYRQDPGQGLRLIYYSQIVNDFQKGDIAEGYSVSREKKESFPLTVTSAQKNPTAFYLCASRRRAGYEQYFGPGTRLTVT.

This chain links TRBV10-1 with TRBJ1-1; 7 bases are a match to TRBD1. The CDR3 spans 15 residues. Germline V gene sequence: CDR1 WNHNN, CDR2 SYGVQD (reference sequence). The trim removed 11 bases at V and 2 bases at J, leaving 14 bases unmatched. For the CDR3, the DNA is TGCGCCGGGGAATGGGGGACAGAACGAAACACTGAAGCTTTCTTT. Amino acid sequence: CAGEWGTERNTEAFF.

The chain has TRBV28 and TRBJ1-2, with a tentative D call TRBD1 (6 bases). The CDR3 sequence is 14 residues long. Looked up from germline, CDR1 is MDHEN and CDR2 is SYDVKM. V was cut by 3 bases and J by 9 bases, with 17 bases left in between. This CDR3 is CASSLGQSGGRYTF. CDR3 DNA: TGTGCCAGCAGTTTGGGCCAATCGGGGGGGCGCTACACCTTC.

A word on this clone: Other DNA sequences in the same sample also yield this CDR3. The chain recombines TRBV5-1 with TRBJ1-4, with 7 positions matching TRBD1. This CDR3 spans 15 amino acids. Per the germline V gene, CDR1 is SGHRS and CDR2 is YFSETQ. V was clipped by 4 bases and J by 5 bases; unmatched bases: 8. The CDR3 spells CASSPRQGANEKLFF. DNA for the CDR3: TGCGCCAGCAGCCCCAGACAGGGCGCAAATGAAAAACTGTTTTTT.

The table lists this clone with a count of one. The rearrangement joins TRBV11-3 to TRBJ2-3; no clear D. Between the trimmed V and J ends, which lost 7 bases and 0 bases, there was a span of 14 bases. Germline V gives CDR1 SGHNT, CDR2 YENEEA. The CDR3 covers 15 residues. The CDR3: CASNFGAKSTDTQYF. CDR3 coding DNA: TGTGCCAGCAATTTCGGAGCAAAAAGCACAGATACGCAGTATTTT.

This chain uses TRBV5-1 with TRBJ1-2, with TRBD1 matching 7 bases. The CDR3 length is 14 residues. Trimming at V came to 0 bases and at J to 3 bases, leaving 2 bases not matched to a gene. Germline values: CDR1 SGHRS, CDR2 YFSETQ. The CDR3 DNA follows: TGCGCCAGCAGCTTGGTAGGGACAGACTATGGCTACACCTTC. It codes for CASSLVGTDYGYTF. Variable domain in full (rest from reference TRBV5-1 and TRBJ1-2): KAGVTQTPRYLIKTRGQQVTLSCSPISGHRSVSWYQQTPGQGLQFLFEYFSETQRNKGNFPGRFSGRQFSNSRSEMNVSTLELGDSALYLCASSLVGTDYGYTFGSGTRLTVV.

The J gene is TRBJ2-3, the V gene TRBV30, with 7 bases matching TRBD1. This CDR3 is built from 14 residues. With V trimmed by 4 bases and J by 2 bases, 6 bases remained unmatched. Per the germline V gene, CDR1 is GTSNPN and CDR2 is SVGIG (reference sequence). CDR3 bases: TGTGCCTGGAAGAGGGGGCTTAACACAGATACGCAGTATTTT. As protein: CAWKRGLNTDTQYF. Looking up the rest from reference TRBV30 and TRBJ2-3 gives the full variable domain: SQTIHQWPATLVQPVGSPLSLECTVEGTSNPNLYWYRQAAGRGLQLLFYSVGIGQISSEVPQNLSASRPQDRQFILSSKKLLLSDSGFYLCAWKRGLNTDTQYFGPGTRLTVL.

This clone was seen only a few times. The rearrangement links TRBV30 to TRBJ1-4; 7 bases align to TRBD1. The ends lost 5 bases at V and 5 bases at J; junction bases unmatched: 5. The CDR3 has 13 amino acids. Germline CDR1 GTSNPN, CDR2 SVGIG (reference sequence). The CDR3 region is CAWAGQKNEKLFF. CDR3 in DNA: TGTGCCTGGGCGGGACAGAAAAATGAAAAACTGTTTTTT.

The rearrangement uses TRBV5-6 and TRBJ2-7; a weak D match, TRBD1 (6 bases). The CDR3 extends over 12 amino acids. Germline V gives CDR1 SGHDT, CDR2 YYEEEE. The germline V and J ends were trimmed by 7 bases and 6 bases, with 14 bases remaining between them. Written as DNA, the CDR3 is TGTGCCAGCCACAGGGTTTTCGGCGAGCAGTACTTC. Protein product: CASHRVFGEQYF.

CDR3 DNA sequence: TGTGCCAGCAGCTTAGGCTCAGTCTATGGCTACACCTTC. This codes for CASSLGSVYGYTF. The V call is TRBV7-2, the J call TRBJ1-2; D is unclear. Germline loops: CDR1 SGHTA, CDR2 FQGNSA. Trimming pared 1 base from V and 4 bases from J, leaving 7 bases between. The CDR3 contains 13 residues.

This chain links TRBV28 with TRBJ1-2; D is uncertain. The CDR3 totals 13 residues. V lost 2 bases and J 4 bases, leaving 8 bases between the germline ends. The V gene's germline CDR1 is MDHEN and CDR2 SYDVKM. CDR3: CASSLPQVYGYTF. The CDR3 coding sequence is TGTGCCAGCAGTTTACCCCAGGTCTATGGCTACACCTTC.

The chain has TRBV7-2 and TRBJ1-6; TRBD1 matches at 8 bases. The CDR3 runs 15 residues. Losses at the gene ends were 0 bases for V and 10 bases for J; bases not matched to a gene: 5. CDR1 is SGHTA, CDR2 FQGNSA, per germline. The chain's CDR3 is CASSLAQTGASPLHF. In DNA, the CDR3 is TGTGCCAGCAGCTTAGCGCAGACAGGGGCGTCACCCCTCCACTTT.

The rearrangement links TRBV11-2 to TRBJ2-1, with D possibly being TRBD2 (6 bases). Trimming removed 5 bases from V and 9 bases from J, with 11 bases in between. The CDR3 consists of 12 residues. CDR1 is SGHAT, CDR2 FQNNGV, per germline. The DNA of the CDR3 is TGTGCCAGCAGCATAACCGGGGGTGAGCAGTTCTTC. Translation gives CASSITGGEQFF.

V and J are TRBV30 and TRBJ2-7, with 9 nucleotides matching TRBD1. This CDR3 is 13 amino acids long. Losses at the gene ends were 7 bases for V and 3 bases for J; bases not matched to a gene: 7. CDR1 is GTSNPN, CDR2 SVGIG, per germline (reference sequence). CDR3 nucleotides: TGTGCCTTACAGGGGGCAATAGGCTACGAGCAGTACTTC. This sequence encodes CALQGAIGYEQYF.

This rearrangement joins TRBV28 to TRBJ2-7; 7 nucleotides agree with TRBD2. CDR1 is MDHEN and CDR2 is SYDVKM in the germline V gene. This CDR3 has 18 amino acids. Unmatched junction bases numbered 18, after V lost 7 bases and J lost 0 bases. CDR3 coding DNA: TGTGCCAGCACCCAAGGTGGGAAGCTAGCGGCCGACTCCTACGAGCAGTACTTC. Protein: CASTQGGKLAADSYEQYF.

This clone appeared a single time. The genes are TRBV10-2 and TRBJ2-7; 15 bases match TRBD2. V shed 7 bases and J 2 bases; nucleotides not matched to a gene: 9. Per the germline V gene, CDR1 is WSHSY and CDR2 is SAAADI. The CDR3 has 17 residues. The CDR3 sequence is CASTIRTSGGAAYEQYF. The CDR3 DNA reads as TGCGCCAGCACTATCAGGACTAGCGGGGGGGCCGCCTACGAGCAGTACTTC.

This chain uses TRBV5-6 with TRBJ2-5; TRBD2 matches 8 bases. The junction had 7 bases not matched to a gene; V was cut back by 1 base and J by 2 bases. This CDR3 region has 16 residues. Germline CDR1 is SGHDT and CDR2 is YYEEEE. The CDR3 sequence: CASSLRSSGLQETQYF. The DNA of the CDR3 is TGTGCCAGCAGCTTGCGATCTAGCGGGCTACAAGAGACCCAGTACTTC.

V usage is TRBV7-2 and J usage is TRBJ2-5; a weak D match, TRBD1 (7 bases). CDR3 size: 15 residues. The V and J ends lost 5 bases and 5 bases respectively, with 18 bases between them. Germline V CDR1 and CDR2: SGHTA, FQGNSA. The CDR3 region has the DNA TGTGCCAGCAGCAGACAGGGACCAGGGGGGGAGACCCAGTACTTC. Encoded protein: CASSRQGPGGETQYF.

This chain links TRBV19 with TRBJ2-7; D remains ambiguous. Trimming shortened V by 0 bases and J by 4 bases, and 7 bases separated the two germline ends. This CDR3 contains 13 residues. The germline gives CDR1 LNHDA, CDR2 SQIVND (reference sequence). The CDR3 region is CASSIDTRYEQYF. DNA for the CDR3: TGTGCCAGTAGTATAGACACGAGGTACGAGCAGTACTTC.

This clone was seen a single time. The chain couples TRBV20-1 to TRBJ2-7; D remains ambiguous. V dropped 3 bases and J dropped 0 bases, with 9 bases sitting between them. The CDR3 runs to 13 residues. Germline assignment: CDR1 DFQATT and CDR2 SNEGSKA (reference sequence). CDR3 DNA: TGCAGTGCTAGTGGAGAACCCTCCTACGAGCAGTACTTC. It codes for CSASGEPSYEQYF.

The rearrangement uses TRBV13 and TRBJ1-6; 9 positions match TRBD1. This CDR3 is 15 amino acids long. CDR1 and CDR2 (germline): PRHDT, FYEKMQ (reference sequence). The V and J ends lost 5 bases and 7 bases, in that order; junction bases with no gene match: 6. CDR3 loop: CASSLDRGGNSPLHF. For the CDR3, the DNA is TGTGCCAGCAGCCTAGACAGGGGGGGGAATTCACCCCTCCACTTT.

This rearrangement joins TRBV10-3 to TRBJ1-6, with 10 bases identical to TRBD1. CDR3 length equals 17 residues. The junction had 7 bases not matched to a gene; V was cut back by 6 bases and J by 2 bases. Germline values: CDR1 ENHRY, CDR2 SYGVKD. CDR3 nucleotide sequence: TGTGCCATCAGCCAAGACAGGGGGCTCGCCTATAATTCACCCCTCCACTTT. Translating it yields CAISQDRGLAYNSPLHF.

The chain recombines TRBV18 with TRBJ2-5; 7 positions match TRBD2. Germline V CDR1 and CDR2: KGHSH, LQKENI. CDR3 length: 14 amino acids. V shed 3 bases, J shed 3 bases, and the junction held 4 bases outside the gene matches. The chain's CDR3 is CASSPAGEEETQYF. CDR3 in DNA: TGTGCCAGCTCACCTGCGGGAGAGGAAGAGACCCAGTACTTC.

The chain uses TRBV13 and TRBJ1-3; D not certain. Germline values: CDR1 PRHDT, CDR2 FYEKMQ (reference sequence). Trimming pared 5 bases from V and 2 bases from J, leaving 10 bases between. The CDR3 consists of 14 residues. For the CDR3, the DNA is TGTGCCAGCAGCGCTCTTGGGCCTGGAAACACCATATATTTT. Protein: CASSALGPGNTIYF. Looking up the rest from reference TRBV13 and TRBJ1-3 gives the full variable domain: AAGVIQSPRHLIKEKRETATLKCYPIPRHDTVYWYQQGPGQDPQFLISFYEKMQSDKGSIPDRFSAQQFSDYHSELNMSSLELGDSALYFCASSALGPGNTIYFGEGSWLTVV.

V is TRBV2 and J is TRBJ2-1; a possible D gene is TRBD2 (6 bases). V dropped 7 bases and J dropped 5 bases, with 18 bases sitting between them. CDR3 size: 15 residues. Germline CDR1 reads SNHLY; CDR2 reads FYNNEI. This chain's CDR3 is CASNRDSGTDNEQFF. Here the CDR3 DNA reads TGTGCCAGCAATAGGGACTCCGGAACCGACAATGAGCAGTTCTTC.